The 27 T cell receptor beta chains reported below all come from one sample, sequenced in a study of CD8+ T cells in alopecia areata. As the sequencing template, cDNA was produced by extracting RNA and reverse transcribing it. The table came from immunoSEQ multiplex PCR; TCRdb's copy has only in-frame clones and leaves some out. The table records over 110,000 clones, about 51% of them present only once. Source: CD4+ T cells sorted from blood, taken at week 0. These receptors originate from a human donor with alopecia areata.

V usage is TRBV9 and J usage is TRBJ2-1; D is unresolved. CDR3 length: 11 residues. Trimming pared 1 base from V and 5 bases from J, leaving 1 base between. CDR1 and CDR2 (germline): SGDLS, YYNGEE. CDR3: CASSVNNEQFF. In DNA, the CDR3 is TGTGCCAGCAGCGTAAACAATGAGCAGTTCTTC.

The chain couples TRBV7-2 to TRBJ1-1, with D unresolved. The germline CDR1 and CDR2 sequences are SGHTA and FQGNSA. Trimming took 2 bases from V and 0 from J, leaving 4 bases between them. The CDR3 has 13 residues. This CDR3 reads CASSLRMNTEAFF. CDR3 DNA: TGTGCCAGCAGCTTACGGATGAACACTGAAGCTTTCTTT.

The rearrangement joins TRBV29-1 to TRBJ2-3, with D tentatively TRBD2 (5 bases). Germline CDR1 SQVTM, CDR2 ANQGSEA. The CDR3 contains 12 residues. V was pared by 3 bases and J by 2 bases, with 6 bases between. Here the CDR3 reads CSVEEDTDTQYF. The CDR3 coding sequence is TGCAGCGTTGAGGAGGACACAGATACGCAGTATTTT.

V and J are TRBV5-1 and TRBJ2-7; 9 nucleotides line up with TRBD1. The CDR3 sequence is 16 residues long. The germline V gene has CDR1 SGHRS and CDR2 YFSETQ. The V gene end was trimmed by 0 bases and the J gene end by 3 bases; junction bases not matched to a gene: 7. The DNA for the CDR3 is TGCGCCAGCAGCTTGGGCCCGGGACAGGGCATCTACGAGCAGTACTTC. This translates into CASSLGPGQGIYEQYF.

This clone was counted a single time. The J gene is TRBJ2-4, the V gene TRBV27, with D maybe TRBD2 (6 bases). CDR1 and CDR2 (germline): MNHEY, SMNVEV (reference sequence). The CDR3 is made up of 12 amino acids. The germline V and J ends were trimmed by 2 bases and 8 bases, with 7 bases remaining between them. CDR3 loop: CASSLRGYIQYF. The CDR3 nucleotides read TGTGCCAGCAGTTTACGGGGGTACATTCAGTACTTC.

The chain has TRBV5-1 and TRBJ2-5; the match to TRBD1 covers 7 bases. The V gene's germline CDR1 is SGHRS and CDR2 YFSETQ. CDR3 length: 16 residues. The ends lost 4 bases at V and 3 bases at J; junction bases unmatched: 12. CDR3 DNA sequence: TGCGCCAGCAGCCAGGGACAGATGATTAAGAAAGAGACCCAGTACTTC. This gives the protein CASSQGQMIKKETQYF.

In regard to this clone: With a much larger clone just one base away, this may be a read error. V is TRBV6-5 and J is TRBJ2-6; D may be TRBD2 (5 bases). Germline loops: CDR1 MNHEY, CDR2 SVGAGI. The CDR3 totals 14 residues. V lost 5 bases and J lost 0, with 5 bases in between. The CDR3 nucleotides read TGTGCCAGCAGTCGGGGCTCTGGGGCCAACGTCCTGACTTTC. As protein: CASSRGSGANVLTF.

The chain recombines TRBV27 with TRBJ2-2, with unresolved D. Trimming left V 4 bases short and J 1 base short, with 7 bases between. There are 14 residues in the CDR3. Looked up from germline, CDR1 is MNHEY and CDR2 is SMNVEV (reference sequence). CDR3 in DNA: TGTGCCAGCAGTTGGGCGAGGAACACCGGGGAGCTGTTTTTT. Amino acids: CASSWARNTGELFF.

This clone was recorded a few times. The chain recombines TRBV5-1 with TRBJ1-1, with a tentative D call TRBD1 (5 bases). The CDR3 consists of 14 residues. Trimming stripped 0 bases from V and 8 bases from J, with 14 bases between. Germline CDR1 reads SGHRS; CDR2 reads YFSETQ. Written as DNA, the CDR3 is TGCGCCAGCAGCTTGGATTTGGGGGAGGGAGAAGCTTTCTTT. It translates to CASSLDLGEGEAFF.

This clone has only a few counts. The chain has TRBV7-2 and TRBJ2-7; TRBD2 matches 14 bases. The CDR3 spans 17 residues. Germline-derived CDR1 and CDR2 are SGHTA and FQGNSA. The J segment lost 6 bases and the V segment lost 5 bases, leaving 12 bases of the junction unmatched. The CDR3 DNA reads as TGTGCCAGCAGCAAGGGACTAGCGGGAGAGGTTGGTTTCGAGCAGTACTTC. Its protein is CASSKGLAGEVGFEQYF.

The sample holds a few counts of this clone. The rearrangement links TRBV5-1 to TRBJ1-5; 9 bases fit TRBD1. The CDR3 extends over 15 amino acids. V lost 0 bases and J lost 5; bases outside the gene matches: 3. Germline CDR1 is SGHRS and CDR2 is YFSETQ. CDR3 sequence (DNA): TGCGCCAGCAGCTTGGAGGGACAGGGTCATCAGCCCCAGCATTTT. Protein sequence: CASSLEGQGHQPQHF.

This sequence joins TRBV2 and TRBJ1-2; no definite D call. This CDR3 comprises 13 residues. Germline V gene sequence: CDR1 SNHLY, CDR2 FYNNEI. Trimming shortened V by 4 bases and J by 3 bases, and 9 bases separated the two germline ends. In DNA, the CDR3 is TGTGCCAGCAGTGTCCAACGGTACTATGGCTACACCTTC. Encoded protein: CASSVQRYYGYTF.

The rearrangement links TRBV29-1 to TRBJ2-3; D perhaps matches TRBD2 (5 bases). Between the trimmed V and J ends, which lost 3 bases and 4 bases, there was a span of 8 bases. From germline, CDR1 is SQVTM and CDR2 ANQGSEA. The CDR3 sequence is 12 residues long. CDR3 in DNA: TGCAGCGTTGAGGTAGCGCCAGATACGCAGTATTTT. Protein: CSVEVAPDTQYF.

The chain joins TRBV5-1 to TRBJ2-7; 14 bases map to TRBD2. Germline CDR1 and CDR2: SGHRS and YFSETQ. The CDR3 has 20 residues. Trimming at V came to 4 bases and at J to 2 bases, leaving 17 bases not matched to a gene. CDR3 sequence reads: CASSIKGPGLAGEKPYEQYF. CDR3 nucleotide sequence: TGCGCCAGCAGCATCAAGGGGCCGGGACTAGCGGGAGAGAAGCCCTACGAGCAGTACTTC.

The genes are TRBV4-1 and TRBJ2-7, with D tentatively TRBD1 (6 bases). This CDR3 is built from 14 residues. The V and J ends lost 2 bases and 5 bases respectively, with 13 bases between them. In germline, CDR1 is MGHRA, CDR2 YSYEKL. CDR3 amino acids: CASSQYTGTNEQYF. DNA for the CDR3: TGCGCCAGCAGCCAATATACAGGGACGAACGAGCAGTACTTC.

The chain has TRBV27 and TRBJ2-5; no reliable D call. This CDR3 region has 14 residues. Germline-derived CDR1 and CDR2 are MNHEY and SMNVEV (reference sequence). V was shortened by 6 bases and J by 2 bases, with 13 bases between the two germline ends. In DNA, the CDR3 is TGTGCCAGCAGCTCGCCCTTCGAGCAAGAGACCCAGTACTTC. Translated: CASSSPFEQETQYF.

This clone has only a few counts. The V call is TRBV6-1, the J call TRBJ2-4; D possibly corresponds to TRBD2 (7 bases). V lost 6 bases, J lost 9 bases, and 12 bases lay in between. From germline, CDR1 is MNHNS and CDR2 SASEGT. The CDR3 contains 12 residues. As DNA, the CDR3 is TGTGCCAGCAGAGAGGGGGGGGGCATTCAGTACTTC. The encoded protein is CASREGGGIQYF.

The CDR3 here is CSVRDRQNTEAFF. Here the CDR3 DNA reads TGCAGCGTCCGGGACAGACAAAACACTGAAGCTTTCTTT. The V and J genes are TRBV29-1 and TRBJ1-1; 7 bases match TRBD1. Germline V lookup: CDR1 SQVTM, CDR2 ANQGSEA. V was pared by 6 bases and J by 2 bases, with 6 bases of the junction left unmatched. The CDR3 has 13 amino acids. The full variable domain, rest sourced from reference TRBV29-1 and TRBJ1-1, is SAVISQKPSRDICQRGTSLTIQCQVDSQVTMMFWYRQQPGQSLTLIATANQGSEATYESGFVIDKFPISRPNLTFSTLTVSNMSPEDSSIYLCSVRDRQNTEAFFGQGTRLTVV.

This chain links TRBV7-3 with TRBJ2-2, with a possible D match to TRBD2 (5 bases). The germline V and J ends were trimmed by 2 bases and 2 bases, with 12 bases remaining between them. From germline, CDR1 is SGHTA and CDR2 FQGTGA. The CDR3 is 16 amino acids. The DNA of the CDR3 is TGTGCCAGCAGCTTAGTTCCTAGCACCAACACCGGGGAGCTGTTTTTT. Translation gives CASSLVPSTNTGELFF.

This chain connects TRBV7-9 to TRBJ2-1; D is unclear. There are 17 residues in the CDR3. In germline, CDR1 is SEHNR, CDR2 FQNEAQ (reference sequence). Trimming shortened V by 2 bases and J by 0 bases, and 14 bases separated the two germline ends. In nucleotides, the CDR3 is TGTGCCAGCAGCTTATGGTACTCAGCCACCTCCTACAATGAGCAGTTCTTC. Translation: CASSLWYSATSYNEQFF.

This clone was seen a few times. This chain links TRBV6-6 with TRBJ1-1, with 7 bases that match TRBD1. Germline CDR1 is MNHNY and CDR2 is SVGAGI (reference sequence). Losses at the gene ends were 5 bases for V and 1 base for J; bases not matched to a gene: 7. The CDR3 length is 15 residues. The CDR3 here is CASSPDGQANTEAFF. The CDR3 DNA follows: TGTGCCAGCAGTCCAGATGGACAGGCGAACACTGAAGCTTTCTTT.

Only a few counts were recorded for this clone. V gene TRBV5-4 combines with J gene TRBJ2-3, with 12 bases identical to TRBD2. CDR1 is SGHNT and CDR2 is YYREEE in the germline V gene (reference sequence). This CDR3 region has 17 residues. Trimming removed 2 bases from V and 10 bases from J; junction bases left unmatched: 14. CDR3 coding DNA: TGTGCCAGCAGCTTCCCGGGACTAGCGGGTGGTGCGGGGGCGCAGTATTTT. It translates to CASSFPGLAGGAGAQYF.

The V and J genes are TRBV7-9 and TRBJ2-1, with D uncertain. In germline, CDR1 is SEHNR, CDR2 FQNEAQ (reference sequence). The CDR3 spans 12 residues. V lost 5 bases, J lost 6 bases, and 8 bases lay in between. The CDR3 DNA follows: TGTGCCAGCAGCCCTCTTCCCAATGAGCAGTTCTTC. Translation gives CASSPLPNEQFF.

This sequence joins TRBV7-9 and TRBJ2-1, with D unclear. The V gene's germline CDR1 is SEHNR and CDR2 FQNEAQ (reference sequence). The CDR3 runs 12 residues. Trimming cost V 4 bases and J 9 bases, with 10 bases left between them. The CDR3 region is CASSSIVGEQFF. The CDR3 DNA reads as TGTGCCAGCAGCTCGATAGTGGGTGAGCAGTTCTTC.

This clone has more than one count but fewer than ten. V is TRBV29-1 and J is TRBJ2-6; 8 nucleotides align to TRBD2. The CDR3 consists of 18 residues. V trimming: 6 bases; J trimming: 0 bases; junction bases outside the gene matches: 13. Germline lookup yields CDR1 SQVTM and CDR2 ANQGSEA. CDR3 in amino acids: CSVIGRTRGGSGANVLTF. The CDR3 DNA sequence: TGCAGCGTAATAGGCCGGACACGGGGGGGCTCTGGGGCCAACGTCCTGACTTTC. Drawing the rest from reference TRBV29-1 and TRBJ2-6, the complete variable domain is SAVISQKPSRDICQRGTSLTIQCQVDSQVTMMFWYRQQPGQSLTLIATANQGSEATYESGFVIDKFPISRPNLTFSTLTVSNMSPEDSSIYLCSVIGRTRGGSGANVLTFGAGSRLTVL.

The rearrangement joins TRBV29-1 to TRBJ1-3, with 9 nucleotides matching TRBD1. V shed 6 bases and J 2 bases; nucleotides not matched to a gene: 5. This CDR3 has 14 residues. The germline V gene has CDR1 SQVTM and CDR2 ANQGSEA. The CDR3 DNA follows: TGCAGCGTGTCCGGGACAGGGCCTGGAAACACCATATATTTT. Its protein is CSVSGTGPGNTIYF.

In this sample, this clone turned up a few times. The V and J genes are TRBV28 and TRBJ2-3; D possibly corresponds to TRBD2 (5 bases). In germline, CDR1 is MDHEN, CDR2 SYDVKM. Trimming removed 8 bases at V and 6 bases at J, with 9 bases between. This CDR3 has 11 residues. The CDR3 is CASQRVDTQYF. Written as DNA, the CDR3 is TGTGCCAGCCAGAGGGTCGATACGCAGTATTTT.